This entry describes one TCR beta chain. These data are taken from a study of blood T cell repertoires in COVID-19. Study overall: Samples representing acute and convalescent COVID-19 were sourced from the United States, Italy and Spain. PBMCs, B-cell-depleted T cells, or T cells provided the cDNA or gDNA that made up the material.

With 4 bases removed from V and 1 base from J, the gap between germline ends came to 10 bases. Germline lookup yields CDR1 KGHSH and CDR2 LQKENI. The length of the CDR3 is 14 residues. Per the original methods: Counts of nucleated cells, estimated from reference gene primer amplification, were obtained. Measured with immunoSEQ multiplex PCR; TCRdb has only the in-frame clones, and not every one. Clone size and V and J calls were adopted from that table, with D and trimming inferred from the DNA. The data hold about 380,000 clones, with over 65% observed a single time. The source is a human donor with acute or convalescent COVID-19. The donor label of this sample is uncertain. Sequencing input: peripheral blood. The chain uses TRBV18 and TRBJ1-1; possible D gene TRBD1, 5 bases. In nucleotides, the CDR3 is TGTGCCAGCTCACGTCTCAGGGAGAACACTGAAGCTTTCTTT. It specifies CASSRLRENTEAFF.